This T cell receptor beta chain was documented in a study of CD8+ T cells in alopecia areata. Treatment reported: oral pan-JAK inhibitor, 5-10 mg twice daily. Separation by sorting yielded CD4+ and CD8+ T cells from PBMCs. CDR3 length equals 17 residues. The germline gives CDR1 SGHTA, CDR2 FQGNSA. Trimming pared 4 bases from V and 0 bases from J, leaving 16 bases between. RNA was isolated and reverse transcribed to cDNA, the sequencing template. Clones were sequenced by immunoSEQ multiplex PCR, and TCRdb holds only the in-frame ones, with some missing. The sample records under 200,000 clones, 55% to 75% being singletons.

The chain joins TRBV7-2 to TRBJ2-1; TRBD1 is a possible D gene (6 bases). Material: CD4+ T cells sorted from blood, obtained at week 4, from a patient treated with tofacitinib. This receptor was taken from a human donor with alopecia areata. Here the CDR3 reads CASSSTGALSSYNEQFF. CDR3 DNA sequence: TGTGCCAGCAGCTCGACAGGTGCCCTGAGCTCCTACAATGAGCAGTTCTTC.